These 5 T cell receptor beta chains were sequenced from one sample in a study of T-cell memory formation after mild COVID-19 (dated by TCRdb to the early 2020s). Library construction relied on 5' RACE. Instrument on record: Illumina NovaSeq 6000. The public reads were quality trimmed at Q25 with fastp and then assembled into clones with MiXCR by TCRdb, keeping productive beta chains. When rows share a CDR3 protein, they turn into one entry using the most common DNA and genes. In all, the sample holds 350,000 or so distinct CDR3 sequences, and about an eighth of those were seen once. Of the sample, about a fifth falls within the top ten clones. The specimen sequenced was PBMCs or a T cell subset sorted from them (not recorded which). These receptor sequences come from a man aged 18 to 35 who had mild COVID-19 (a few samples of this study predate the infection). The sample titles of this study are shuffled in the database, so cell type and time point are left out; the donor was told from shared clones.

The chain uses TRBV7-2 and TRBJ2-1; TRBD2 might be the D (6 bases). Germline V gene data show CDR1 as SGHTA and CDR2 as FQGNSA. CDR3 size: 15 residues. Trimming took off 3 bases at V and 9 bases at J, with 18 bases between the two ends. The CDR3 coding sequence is TGTGCCAGCAGCTTGGGTGTGCGGGTCGGGAGTGAGCAGTTCTTC. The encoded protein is CASSLGVRVGSEQFF.

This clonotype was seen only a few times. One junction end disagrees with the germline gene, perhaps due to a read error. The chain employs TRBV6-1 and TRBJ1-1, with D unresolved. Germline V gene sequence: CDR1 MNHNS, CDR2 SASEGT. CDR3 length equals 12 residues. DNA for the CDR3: TGTGCCAGCAGTGATTTCGACACTGAAGTTTTCTTT. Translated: CASSDFDTEVFF.

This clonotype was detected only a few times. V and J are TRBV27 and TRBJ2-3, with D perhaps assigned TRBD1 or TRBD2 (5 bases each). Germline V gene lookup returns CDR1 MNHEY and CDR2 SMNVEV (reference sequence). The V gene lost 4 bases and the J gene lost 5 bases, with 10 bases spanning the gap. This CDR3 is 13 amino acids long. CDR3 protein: CASSYGTRDTQYF. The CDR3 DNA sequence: TGTGCCAGCAGTTACGGGACCCGAGATACGCAGTATTTT.

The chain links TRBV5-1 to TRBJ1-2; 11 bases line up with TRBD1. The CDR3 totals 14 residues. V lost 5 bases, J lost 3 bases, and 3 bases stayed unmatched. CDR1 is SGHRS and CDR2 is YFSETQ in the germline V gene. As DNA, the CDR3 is TGCGCCAGCAGTTGGACAGGGGGCGACTATGGCTACACCTTC. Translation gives CASSWTGGDYGYTF.

The CDR3 DNA follows: TGTGCCAGCAGTTTCATGGGGGGCTGGGACACTGAAGCTTTCTTT. It yields the protein CASSFMGGWDTEAFF. The chain is built from TRBV12-3 or TRBV12-4 and TRBJ1-1, with D perhaps TRBD1 (6 bases). The CDR3 contains 15 residues. Deletions cut 3 bases from V and 3 bases from J, with 14 bases between.